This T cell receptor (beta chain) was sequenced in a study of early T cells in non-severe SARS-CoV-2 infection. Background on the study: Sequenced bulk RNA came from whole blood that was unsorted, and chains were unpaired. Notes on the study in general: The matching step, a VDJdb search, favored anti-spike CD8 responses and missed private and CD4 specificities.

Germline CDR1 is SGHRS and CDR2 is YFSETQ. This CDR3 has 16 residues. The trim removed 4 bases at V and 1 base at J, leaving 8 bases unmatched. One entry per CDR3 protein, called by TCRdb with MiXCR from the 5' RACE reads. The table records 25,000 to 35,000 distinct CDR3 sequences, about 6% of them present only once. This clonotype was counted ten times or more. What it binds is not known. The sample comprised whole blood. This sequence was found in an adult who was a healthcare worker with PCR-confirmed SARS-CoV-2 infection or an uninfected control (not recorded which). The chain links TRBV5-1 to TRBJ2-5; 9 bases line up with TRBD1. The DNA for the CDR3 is TGCGCCAGCAGCCTGGGACAGGGAGGAAGCCAAGAGACCCAGTACTTC. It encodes CASSLGQGGSQETQYF.